Listed here are 32 T cell receptor beta chains from one sample, sequenced in a study of shared clonotypes between healthy human individuals. Positively selected for CCR7, the CD45RO-negative cells used as naive CD8 cells excluded terminally differentiated effector memory CD45RA+ cells. Clones were read by immunoSEQ multiplex PCR, and TCRdb kept only the in-frame ones, dropping some. The data contain around 1.9 million clones, 93% of them seen just once; the ten biggest clones take up around 1.8%. The sequenced sample was naive CD8+ T cells from PBMCs. Receptors originate from a man aged 18-30 years in good health. Some clones in this sample may be carry-over from other donors' samples.

The chain employs TRBV4-3 and TRBJ1-1; D not certain. Trimming shortened V by 0 bases and J by 0 bases, and 14 bases separated the two germline ends. The CDR3 sequence is 17 residues long. Germline assignment: CDR1 LGHNA and CDR2 YSLEER. CDR3 sequence: CASSQDTGWRMNTEAFF. The CDR3 DNA is TGCGCCAGCAGCCAAGATACTGGATGGCGGATGAACACTGAAGCTTTCTTT.

The rearrangement uses TRBV5-4 and TRBJ1-2, with TRBD1 identical over 9 bases. The CDR3 length is 14 residues. CDR1 and CDR2 (germline): SGHNT, YYREEE (reference sequence). Trimming removed 1 base from V and 8 bases from J; junction bases left unmatched: 6. DNA of the CDR3: TGTGCCAGCAGCTTGACAGGGGGCGCGTCGGGCTACACCTTC. Its translation is CASSLTGGASGYTF. The full variable domain, its missing parts supplied by reference TRBV5-4 and TRBJ1-2, is ETGVTQSPTHLIKTRGQQVTLRCSSQSGHNTVSWYQQALGQGPQFIFQYYREEENGRGNFPPRFSGLQFPNYSSELNVNALELDDSALYLCASSLTGGASGYTFGSGTRLTVV.

V and J are TRBV5-1 and TRBJ1-2; D is unclear. The germline V gene has CDR1 SGHRS and CDR2 YFSETQ. The V and J ends lost 3 bases and 4 bases respectively, with 16 bases between them. CDR3 length equals 15 residues. CDR3 protein: CASSSGTRSIYGYTF. Written as DNA, the CDR3 is TGCGCCAGCAGCTCTGGAACAAGGAGCATCTATGGCTACACCTTC.

The V call is TRBV5-4, the J call TRBJ1-1; TRBD1 matches 7 bases. Trimming took 4 bases from V and 5 from J; bases not matched to a gene: 11. Germline assignment: CDR1 SGHNT and CDR2 YYREEE (reference sequence). This CDR3 is 15 amino acids long. CDR3 loop: CASSPSDRVGTEAFF. CDR3 DNA: TGTGCCAGCAGCCCCTCCGACAGGGTGGGAACTGAAGCTTTCTTT.

The J gene is TRBJ1-4, the V gene TRBV6-1; D unresolved. Deletions cut 10 bases from V and 3 bases from J, with 18 bases between. The CDR3 consists of 15 residues. Germline values: CDR1 MNHNS, CDR2 SASEGT. The CDR3 here is CATTPWQTSNEKLFF. The CDR3 coding sequence is TGTGCCACCACCCCTTGGCAAACCTCTAATGAAAAACTGTTTTTT.

This clone showed up just once. The chain recombines TRBV27 with TRBJ1-4, with unresolved D. Germline V gene data show CDR1 as MNHEY and CDR2 as SMNVEV (reference sequence). The CDR3 covers 17 residues. The V gene lost 2 bases and the J gene lost 3 bases, with 16 bases spanning the gap. The CDR3 loop reads CASSLRNFRAANEKLFF. Here the CDR3 DNA reads TGTGCCAGCAGTTTACGCAATTTCCGGGCCGCTAATGAAAAACTGTTTTTT. The full variable domain, its missing parts supplied by reference TRBV27 and TRBJ1-4, is EAQVTQNPRYLITVTGKKLTVTCSQNMNHEYMSWYRQDPGLGLRQIYYSMNVEVTDKGDVPEGYKVSRKEKRNFPLILESPSPNQTSLYFCASSLRNFRAANEKLFFGSGTQLSVL.

This clone showed up just once. This CDR3 reads CASSLQGKGQPQHF. Here the CDR3 DNA reads TGTGCCAGCAGTTTACAGGGTAAGGGTCAGCCCCAGCATTTT. V is TRBV28 and J is TRBJ1-5; TRBD1 might be the D (5 bases). This CDR3 has 14 amino acids. Trimming removed 2 bases at V and 6 bases at J, with 11 bases between. Germline V CDR1 and CDR2: MDHEN, SYDVKM. The complete variable domain, with remaining parts taken from reference TRBV28 and TRBJ1-5, reads DVKVTQSSRYLVKRTGEKVFLECVQDMDHENMFWYRQDPGLGLRLIYFSYDVKMKEKGDIPEGYSVSREKKERFSLILESASTNQTSMYLCASSLQGKGQPQHFGDGTRLSIL.

This chain links TRBV6-5 with TRBJ2-1; 10 nucleotides align to TRBD2. V gave up 6 bases and J gave up 9 bases; unmatched junction bases: 11. CDR3 length: 15 residues. The V gene's germline CDR1 is MNHEY and CDR2 SVGAGI. The CDR3 region is CASSYPGLAGVEQFF. The CDR3 coding sequence is TGTGCCAGCAGCTACCCGGGGCTAGCGGGAGTTGAGCAGTTCTTC.

The rearrangement links TRBV13 to TRBJ2-2; 7 bases line up with TRBD1. Germline V gives CDR1 PRHDT, CDR2 FYEKMQ (reference sequence). The ends lost 5 bases at V and 4 bases at J; junction bases unmatched: 10. The CDR3 sequence is 16 residues long. CDR3 DNA: TGTGCCAGCAGCCGTATCGAGGGGGCTGGCACCGGGGAGCTGTTTTTT. This codes for CASSRIEGAGTGELFF.

Only one count was recorded for this clone. The chain joins TRBV7-9 to TRBJ1-1, with TRBD1 as a possible D gene (5 bases). The CDR3 runs 15 residues. Germline CDR1 reads SEHNR; CDR2 reads FQNEAQ (reference sequence). V shed 4 bases and J shed 1 base, with 13 bases lying between them. The CDR3 DNA sequence: TGTGCCAGCAGCTCCGGGACCGGCCGGAACACTGAAGCTTTCTTT. Its translation is CASSSGTGRNTEAFF.

This rearrangement joins TRBV7-8 to TRBJ2-7, with D tentatively TRBD2 (6 bases). This CDR3 region has 15 residues. Trimming took 5 bases from V and 6 from J, leaving 20 bases between them. The V gene's germline CDR1 is SGHVS and CDR2 FQNEAQ. The CDR3 protein is CASSPRVAPGGEQYF. In DNA, the CDR3 is TGTGCCAGCAGCCCCCGCGTTGCGCCCGGGGGCGAGCAGTACTTC.

In regard to this clone: Other nucleotide sequences in the sample specify the same CDR3. This sequence joins TRBV2 and TRBJ2-3; 10 bases agree with TRBD2. Germline V gene data show CDR1 as SNHLY and CDR2 as FYNNEI. V dropped 2 bases and J dropped 4; count of bases not matched to a gene: 6. The CDR3 has 16 residues. CDR3: CASSELGLAGADTQYF. CDR3 coding DNA: TGTGCCAGCAGTGAATTAGGGCTAGCGGGAGCAGATACGCAGTATTTT.

The V gene is TRBV10-2, the J gene TRBJ2-4; 7 bases are shared with TRBD1. Trimming removed 7 bases from V and 4 bases from J; junction bases left unmatched: 10. Germline CDR1 WSHSY, CDR2 SAAADI. This CDR3 contains 15 residues. CDR3 protein: CASTLQGPEKNIQYF. CDR3 sequence (DNA): TGCGCCAGCACCCTACAGGGGCCGGAGAAAAACATTCAGTACTTC.

This chain connects TRBV5-5 to TRBJ1-2, with TRBD1 matching over 7 bases. The trim removed 3 bases at V and 2 bases at J, leaving 7 bases unmatched. Germline V gene lookup returns CDR1 SGHKS and CDR2 YYEKEE (reference sequence). The CDR3 is 15 amino acids. CDR3 region: CASSSGTAINYGYTF. The CDR3 DNA is TGTGCCAGCAGCTCCGGGACAGCGATCAACTATGGCTACACCTTC.

The V and J genes are TRBV15 and TRBJ2-7; possibly TRBD2 for D (6 bases). CDR3 length: 15 amino acids. V shed 5 bases and J shed 5 bases, with 19 bases lying between them. Germline V CDR1 and CDR2: LNHNV, YYDKDF (reference sequence). CDR3 nucleotide sequence: TGTGCCACCAGCCTATACGGAGGGCTCGGGGACGAGCAGTACTTC. Amino acid sequence: CATSLYGGLGDEQYF.

The V and J genes are TRBV5-6 and TRBJ2-5, with a weak D call TRBD1 (5 bases). Germline-derived CDR1 and CDR2 are SGHDT and YYEEEE. The CDR3 covers 15 residues. Written as DNA, the CDR3 is TGTGCAACTGCTAGGGCAGGGCGCATCCAAGAGACCCAGTACTTC. Protein sequence: CATARAGRIQETQYF.

To note about this clone: Other DNA sequences in this specimen translate into the identical CDR3. The gene calls are TRBV9 and TRBJ1-2; no definite D call. Germline V gene sequence: CDR1 SGDLS, CDR2 YYNGEE. This CDR3 has 12 amino acids. Trimming pared 3 bases from V and 8 bases from J, leaving 11 bases between. For the CDR3, the DNA is TGTGCCAGCAGCGGAGGCCCGGACGGCTACACCTTC. It encodes CASSGGPDGYTF.

The chain joins TRBV2 to TRBJ2-7, with no clear D. The germline V and J ends were trimmed by 0 bases and 2 bases, with 11 bases remaining between them. CDR3 size: 15 residues. The germline gives CDR1 SNHLY, CDR2 FYNNEI. The CDR3 region has the DNA TGTGCCAGCAGTGAAGCGCCTACACCAGCCTACGAGCAGTACTTC. It translates to CASSEAPTPAYEQYF.

This sequence joins TRBV11-2 and TRBJ1-1, with TRBD1 identical over 7 bases. Germline V lookup: CDR1 SGHAT, CDR2 FQNNGV. The CDR3 totals 12 residues. Losses at the gene ends were 5 bases for V and 11 bases for J; bases not matched to a gene: 8. The CDR3 DNA follows: TGTGCCAGCAGCGATCAGTGGGACAGTGCTTTCTTT. This gives the protein CASSDQWDSAFF.

This chain joins TRBV4-2 and TRBJ2-1; 8 bases agree with TRBD2. The CDR3 consists of 17 residues. Trimming cost V 0 bases and J 3 bases; bases outside gene matches: 7. From germline, CDR1 is LGHNA and CDR2 YNFKEQ. In DNA form, the CDR3 reads TGTGCCAGCAGCCAAGAAAAAGCGGGGGTGGACTACAATGAGCAGTTCTTC. It is translated as CASSQEKAGVDYNEQFF.

This clone was recorded once. The V and J genes are TRBV6-1 and TRBJ1-1, with unresolved D. Germline CDR1 MNHNS, CDR2 SASEGT. This CDR3 comprises 16 residues. Trimming pared 1 base from V and 2 bases from J, leaving 14 bases between. The CDR3 DNA sequence: TGTGCCAGCAGTGAAGAATATTGGAGTAGTAACACTGAAGCTTTCTTT. Translating gives CASSEEYWSSNTEAFF.

The genes are TRBV19 and TRBJ1-5; D unresolved. CDR3 size: 15 residues. V was trimmed by 4 bases and J by 0 bases, leaving 10 bases between them. CDR1 is LNHDA, CDR2 SQIVND, per germline (reference sequence). The CDR3, as DNA: TGTGCCAGTAGTAGTGGGGAGTTTAGCAATCAGCCCCAGCATTTT. Protein: CASSSGEFSNQPQHF.

This clone was counted once. At the DNA level, this CDR3 is encoded by other sequences in the same sample as well. The V gene is TRBV9, the J gene TRBJ1-1; possibly TRBD1 for D (5 bases). The CDR3 contains 15 residues. Per the germline V gene, CDR1 is SGDLS and CDR2 is YYNGEE. V was shortened by 0 bases and J by 3 bases, with 12 bases between the two germline ends. In nucleotides, the CDR3 is TGTGCCAGCAGCGTAGCCCGGGGGAGAGACACTGAAGCTTTCTTT. Its protein is CASSVARGRDTEAFF.

The J gene is TRBJ2-7, the V gene TRBV19; D is unclear. V gave up 5 bases and J gave up 0 bases, with 14 bases separating them. The germline gives CDR1 LNHDA, CDR2 SQIVND (reference sequence). The CDR3 contains 15 residues. The CDR3 DNA sequence: TGTGCCAGTAGTGGTCTTCAGTTTCCCTCCTACGAGCAGTACTTC. It codes for CASSGLQFPSYEQYF.

V gene TRBV11-3 combines with J gene TRBJ2-2, with 8 bases fitting TRBD1. The germline CDR1 and CDR2 sequences are SGHNT and YENEEA. V was clipped by 3 bases and J by 2 bases; unmatched bases: 2. The CDR3 consists of 15 residues. The CDR3 protein is CASSFGTGNTGELFF. The DNA of the CDR3 is TGTGCCAGCAGCTTCGGGACAGGAAACACCGGGGAGCTGTTTTTT.

A word on this clone: Other DNA sequences in this specimen translate into the identical CDR3. CDR3 amino acids: CASSQDRGSNQPQHF. The CDR3 DNA reads as TGCGCCAGCAGCCAAGACAGAGGTAGCAATCAGCCCCAGCATTTT. The chain links TRBV4-3 to TRBJ1-5; D call uncertain. Trimming took 0 bases from V and 0 from J, leaving 6 bases between them. CDR3 length: 15 residues. Germline CDR1 is LGHNA and CDR2 is YSLEER.

V gene TRBV10-2 combines with J gene TRBJ2-5, with D perhaps matching TRBD2 (6 bases). The CDR3 runs to 14 residues. The germline gives CDR1 WSHSY, CDR2 SAAADI. Trimming took 3 bases from V and 2 from J, leaving 10 bases between them. CDR3 in amino acids: CASSDSSEQETQYF. In DNA form, the CDR3 reads TGCGCCAGCAGTGATTCTAGCGAACAAGAGACCCAGTACTTC.

About this clone itself: A much larger clone lies one base from this, so it may be a read error. Other nucleotide sequences in the sample specify the same CDR3. The chain carries TRBV7-3 and TRBJ2-3; D might be TRBD2 (5 bases). Germline CDR1 SGHTA, CDR2 FQGTGA. The CDR3 sequence is 13 residues long. Trimming left V 3 bases short and J 1 base short, with 5 bases between. CDR3 region: CASSFGGTDTQYF. CDR3 sequence (DNA): TGTGCCAGCAGCTTCGGGGGCACAGATACGCAGTATTTT.

The gene calls are TRBV7-9 and TRBJ2-4, with D possibly being TRBD2 (7 bases). V lost 4 bases and J lost 0, with 16 bases in between. Germline V lookup: CDR1 SEHNR, CDR2 FQNEAQ (reference sequence). The CDR3 covers 17 residues. In DNA, the CDR3 is TGTGCCAGCAGCTCTCCGGGGGGCGGGCTAGCCAAAAACATTCAGTACTTC. Translated: CASSSPGGGLAKNIQYF.

This clone was seen a single time. The V and J genes are TRBV7-9 and TRBJ2-1; D is uncertain. Trimming took off 1 base at V and 8 bases at J, with 9 bases between the two ends. In germline, CDR1 is SEHNR, CDR2 FQNEAQ (reference sequence). The CDR3 spans 13 residues. For the CDR3, the DNA is TGTGCCAGCAGCTTAGGGCAGTCTTATGAGCAGTTCTTC. It translates to CASSLGQSYEQFF.

The chain recombines TRBV28 with TRBJ2-1; D not resolved. From germline, CDR1 is MDHEN and CDR2 SYDVKM. The CDR3 contains 11 residues. The V end lost 3 bases, the J end lost 10 bases, and 7 bases lay between the germline ends. The CDR3 is CASSFLAEQFF. DNA for the CDR3: TGTGCCAGCAGTTTCCTCGCGGAGCAGTTCTTC.

This clone was seen a single time. This sequence joins TRBV7-8 and TRBJ2-5, with TRBD2 matching over 9 bases. This CDR3 spans 15 amino acids. Trimming at V came to 2 bases and at J to 2 bases, leaving 3 bases not matched to a gene. CDR1 is SGHVS and CDR2 is FQNEAQ in the germline V gene. The CDR3 region is CASSLTSGYQETQYF. In DNA form, the CDR3 reads TGTGCCAGCAGCTTAACTAGCGGGTATCAAGAGACCCAGTACTTC. The full variable domain, in which reference TRBV7-8 and TRBJ2-5 provide the parts outside the CDR3, is GAGVSQSPRYKVAKRGQDVALRCDPISGHVSLFWYQQALGQGPEFLTYFQNEAQLDKSGLPSDRFFAERPEGSVSTLKIQRTQQEDSAVYLCASSLTSGYQETQYFGPGTRLLVL.